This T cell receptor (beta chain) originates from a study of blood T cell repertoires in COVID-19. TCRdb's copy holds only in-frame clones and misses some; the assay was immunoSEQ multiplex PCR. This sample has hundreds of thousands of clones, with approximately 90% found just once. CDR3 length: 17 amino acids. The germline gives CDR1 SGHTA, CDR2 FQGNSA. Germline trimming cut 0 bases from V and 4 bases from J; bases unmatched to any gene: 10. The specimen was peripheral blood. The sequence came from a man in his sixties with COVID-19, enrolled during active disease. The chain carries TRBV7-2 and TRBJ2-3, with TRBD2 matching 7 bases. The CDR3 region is CASSLASGGGRADTQYF. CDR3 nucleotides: TGTGCCAGCAGCTTAGCCTCGGGGGGAGGTAGAGCAGATACGCAGTATTTT. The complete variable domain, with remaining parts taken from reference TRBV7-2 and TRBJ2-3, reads GAGVSQSPSNKVTEKGKDVELRCDPISGHTALYWYRQSLGQGLEFLIYFQGNSAPDKSGLPSDRFSAERTGGSVSTLTIQRTQQEDSAVYLCASSLASGGGRADTQYFGPGTRLTVL.